A selection of T cell receptor beta chains follows, all from one sample in a study of technical replicates of blood from a handful of donors. Using immunoSEQ multiplex PCR, the repertoire was profiled, and TCRdb retains in-frame clones only, with some absent. The data show some 78,000 clones, 90% to 95% seen once. Sample: T cells isolated from PBMCs. The source is a human donor in good health. Each CDR3 is given without its conserved first and last residue. D genes are given only for firm matches.

d_call: TRBD2
j_call: TRBJ2-1
v_call: TRBV19
cdr3_aa: ASSTGTSANNEQF

d_call: TRBD1
j_call: TRBJ1-5
v_call: TRBV9
cdr3_aa: ASSLTGAQPQH

d_call: .
j_call: TRBJ1-1
v_call: TRBV25-1
cdr3_aa: ASRRYRDNTEAF

d_call: .
j_call: TRBJ2-1
v_call: TRBV11-2
cdr3_aa: ASSYSNEQF

d_call: TRBD2
j_call: TRBJ2-7
v_call: TRBV9
cdr3_aa: ASSPSGGLAGGAYEQY

d_call: .
j_call: TRBJ1-2
v_call: TRBV7-2
cdr3_aa: ASSLAGAYGYT

d_call: TRBD1
j_call: TRBJ1-4
v_call: TRBV9
cdr3_aa: ASTQYGTANEKLF

d_call: .
j_call: TRBJ1-2
v_call: TRBV4-1
cdr3_aa: ASSQDRAYRAANYGYT

d_call: .
j_call: TRBJ2-7
v_call: TRBV7-6
cdr3_aa: ASSPTLRSSYEQY

d_call: TRBD2
j_call: TRBJ2-1
v_call: TRBV2
cdr3_aa: ASMLWASGINEQF

d_call: .
j_call: TRBJ1-1
v_call: TRBV11-2
cdr3_aa: ASSTYGPTEAF

d_call: .
j_call: TRBJ1-1
v_call: TRBV5-4
cdr3_aa: ASSLTGFEAF

d_call: TRBD2
j_call: TRBJ2-5
v_call: TRBV7-2
cdr3_aa: ASMQKLTSGSGETQY

d_call: TRBD2
j_call: TRBJ2-7
v_call: TRBV7-2
cdr3_aa: ASSAPFSGRTYEQY

d_call: .
j_call: TRBJ1-1
v_call: TRBV27
cdr3_aa: ASSLHTGEAF

d_call: TRBD2
j_call: TRBJ2-3
v_call: TRBV2
cdr3_aa: ASRPLAGISTDTQY